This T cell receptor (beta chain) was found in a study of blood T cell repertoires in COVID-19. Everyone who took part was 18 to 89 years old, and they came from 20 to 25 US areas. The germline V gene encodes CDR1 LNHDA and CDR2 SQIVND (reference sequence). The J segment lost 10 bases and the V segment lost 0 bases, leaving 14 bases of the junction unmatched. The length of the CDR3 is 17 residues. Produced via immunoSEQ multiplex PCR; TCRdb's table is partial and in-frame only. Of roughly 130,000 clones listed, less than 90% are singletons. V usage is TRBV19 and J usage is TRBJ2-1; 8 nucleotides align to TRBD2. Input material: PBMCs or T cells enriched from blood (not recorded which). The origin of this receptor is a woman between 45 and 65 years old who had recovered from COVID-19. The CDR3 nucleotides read TGTGCCAGTAGTATAGATATGGGCGGGCCTAGCGGGTTAGAGCAGTTCTTC. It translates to CASSIDMGGPSGLEQFF.